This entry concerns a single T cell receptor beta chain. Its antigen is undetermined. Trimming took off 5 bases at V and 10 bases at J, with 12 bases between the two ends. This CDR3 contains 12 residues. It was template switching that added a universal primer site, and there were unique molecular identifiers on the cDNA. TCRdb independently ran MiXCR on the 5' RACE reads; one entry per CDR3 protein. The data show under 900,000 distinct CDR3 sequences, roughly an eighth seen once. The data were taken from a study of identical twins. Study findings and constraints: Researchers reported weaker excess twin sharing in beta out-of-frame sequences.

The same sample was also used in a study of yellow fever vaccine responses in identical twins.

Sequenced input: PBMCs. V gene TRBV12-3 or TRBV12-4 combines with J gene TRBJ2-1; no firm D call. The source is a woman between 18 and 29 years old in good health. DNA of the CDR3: TGTGCCAGCAGTAACCCGCCGGTGGAGCAGTTCTTC. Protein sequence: CASSNPPVEQFF.